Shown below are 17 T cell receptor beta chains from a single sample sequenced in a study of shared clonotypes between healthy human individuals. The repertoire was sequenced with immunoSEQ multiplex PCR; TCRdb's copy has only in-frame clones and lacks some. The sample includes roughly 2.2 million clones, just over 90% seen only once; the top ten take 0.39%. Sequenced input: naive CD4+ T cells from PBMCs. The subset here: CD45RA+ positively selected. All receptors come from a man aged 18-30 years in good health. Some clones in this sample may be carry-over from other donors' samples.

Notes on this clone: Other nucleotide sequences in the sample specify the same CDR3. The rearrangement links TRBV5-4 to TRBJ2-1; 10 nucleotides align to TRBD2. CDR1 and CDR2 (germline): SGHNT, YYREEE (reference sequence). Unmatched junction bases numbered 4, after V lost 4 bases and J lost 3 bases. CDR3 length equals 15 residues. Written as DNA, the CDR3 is TGTGCCAGCAGCCCTAGCGGGAGAAGCTACAATGAGCAGTTCTTC. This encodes CASSPSGRSYNEQFF.

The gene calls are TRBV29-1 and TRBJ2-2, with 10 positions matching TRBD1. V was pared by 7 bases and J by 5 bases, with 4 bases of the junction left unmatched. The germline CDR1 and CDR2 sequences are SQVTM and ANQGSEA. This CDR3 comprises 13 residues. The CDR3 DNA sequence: TGCAGCGGACAGGGGGCTATGACCGGGGAGCTGTTTTTT. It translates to CSGQGAMTGELFF.

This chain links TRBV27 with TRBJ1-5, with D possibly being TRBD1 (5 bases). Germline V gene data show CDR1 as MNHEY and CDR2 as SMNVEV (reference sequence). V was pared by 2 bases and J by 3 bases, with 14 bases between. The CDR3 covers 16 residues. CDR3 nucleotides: TGTGCCAGCAGTTTACTCGGGGACTTTTACAATCAGCCCCAGCATTTT. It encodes CASSLLGDFYNQPQHF.

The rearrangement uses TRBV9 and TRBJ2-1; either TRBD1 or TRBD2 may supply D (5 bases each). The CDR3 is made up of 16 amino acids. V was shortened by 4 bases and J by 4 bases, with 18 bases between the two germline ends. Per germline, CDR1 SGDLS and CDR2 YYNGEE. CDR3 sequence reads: CASSPRGQQTYNEQFF. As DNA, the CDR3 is TGTGCCAGCAGCCCCCGGGGCCAGCAAACTTACAATGAGCAGTTCTTC.

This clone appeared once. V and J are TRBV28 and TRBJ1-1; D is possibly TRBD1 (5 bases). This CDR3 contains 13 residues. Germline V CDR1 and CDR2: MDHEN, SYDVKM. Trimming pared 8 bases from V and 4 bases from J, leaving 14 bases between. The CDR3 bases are TGTGCCAGCTGGGGGAGCGGCCTCACTGAAGCTTTCTTT. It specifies CASWGSGLTEAFF.

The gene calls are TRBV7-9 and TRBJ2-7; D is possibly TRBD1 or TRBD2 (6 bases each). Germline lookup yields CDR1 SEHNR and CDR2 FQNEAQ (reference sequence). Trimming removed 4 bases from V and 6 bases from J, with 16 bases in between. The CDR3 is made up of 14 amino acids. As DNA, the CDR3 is TGTGCCAGCAGCTCGATTTCACAGGGAGGCGAGCAGTACTTC. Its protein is CASSSISQGGEQYF.

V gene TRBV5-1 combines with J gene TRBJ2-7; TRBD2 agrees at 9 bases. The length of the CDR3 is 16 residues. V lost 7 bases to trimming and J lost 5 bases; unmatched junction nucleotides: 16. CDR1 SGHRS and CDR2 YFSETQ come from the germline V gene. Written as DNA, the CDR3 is TGCGCCAGCCGCCTATCCTCTGTAGCGGGAGTAGACGAGCAGTACTTC. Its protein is CASRLSSVAGVDEQYF.

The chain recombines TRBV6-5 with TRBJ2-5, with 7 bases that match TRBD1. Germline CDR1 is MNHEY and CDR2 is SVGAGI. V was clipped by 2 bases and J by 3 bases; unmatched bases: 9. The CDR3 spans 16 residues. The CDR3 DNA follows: TGTGCCAGCAGTTACAGGGGGCTGGTGTCGGAAGAGACCCAGTACTTC. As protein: CASSYRGLVSEETQYF.

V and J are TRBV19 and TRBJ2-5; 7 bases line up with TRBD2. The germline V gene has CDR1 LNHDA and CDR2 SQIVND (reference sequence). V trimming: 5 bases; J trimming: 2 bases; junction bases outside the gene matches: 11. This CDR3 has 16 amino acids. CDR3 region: CASSLWGGPLQETQYF. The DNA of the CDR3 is TGTGCCAGTAGTTTGTGGGGGGGACCCTTACAAGAGACCCAGTACTTC.

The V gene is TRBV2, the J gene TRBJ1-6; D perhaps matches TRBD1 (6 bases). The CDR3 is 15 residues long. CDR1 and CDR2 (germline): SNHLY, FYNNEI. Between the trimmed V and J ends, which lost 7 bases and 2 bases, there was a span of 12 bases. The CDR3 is CASTAGDTYNSPLHF. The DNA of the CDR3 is TGTGCCAGCACCGCGGGGGACACCTATAATTCACCCCTCCACTTT.

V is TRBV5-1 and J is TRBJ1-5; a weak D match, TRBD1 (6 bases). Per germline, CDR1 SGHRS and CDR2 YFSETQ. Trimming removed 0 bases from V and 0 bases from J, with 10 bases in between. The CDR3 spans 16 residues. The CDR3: CASSLGTDYSNQPQHF. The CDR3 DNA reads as TGCGCCAGCAGCTTGGGGACAGACTATAGCAATCAGCCCCAGCATTTT.

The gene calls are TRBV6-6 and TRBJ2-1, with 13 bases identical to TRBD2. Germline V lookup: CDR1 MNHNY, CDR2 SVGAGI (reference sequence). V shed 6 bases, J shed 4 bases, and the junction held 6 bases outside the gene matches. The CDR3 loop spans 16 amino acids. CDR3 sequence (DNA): TGTGCCAGCAGAGGACTAGCGGGAGACGGTTACAATGAGCAGTTCTTC. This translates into CASRGLAGDGYNEQFF.

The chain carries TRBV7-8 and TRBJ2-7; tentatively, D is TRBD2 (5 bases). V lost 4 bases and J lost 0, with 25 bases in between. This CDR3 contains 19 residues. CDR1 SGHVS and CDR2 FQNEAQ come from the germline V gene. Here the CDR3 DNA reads TGTGCCAGCAGCTCACCCCGTGCCACGATACTAGATAGCTCCTACGAGCAGTACTTC. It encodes CASSSPRATILDSSYEQYF. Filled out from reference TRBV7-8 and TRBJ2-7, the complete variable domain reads GAGVSQSPRYKVAKRGQDVALRCDPISGHVSLFWYQQALGQGPEFLTYFQNEAQLDKSGLPSDRFFAERPEGSVSTLKIQRTQQEDSAVYLCASSSPRATILDSSYEQYFGPGTRLTVT.

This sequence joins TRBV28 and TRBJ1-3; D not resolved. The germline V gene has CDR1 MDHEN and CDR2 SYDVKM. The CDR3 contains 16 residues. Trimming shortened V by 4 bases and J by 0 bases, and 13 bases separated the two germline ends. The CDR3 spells CASSSPALLSGNTIYF. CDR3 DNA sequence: TGTGCCAGCAGTTCCCCCGCCTTGCTCTCTGGAAACACCATATATTTT.

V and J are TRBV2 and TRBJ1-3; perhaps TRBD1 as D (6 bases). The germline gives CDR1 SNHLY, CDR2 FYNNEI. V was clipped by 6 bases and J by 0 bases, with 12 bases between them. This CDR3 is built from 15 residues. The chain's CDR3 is CASSEDRRSGNTIYF. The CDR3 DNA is TGTGCCAGCAGCGAGGACAGACGCTCTGGAAACACCATATATTTT.

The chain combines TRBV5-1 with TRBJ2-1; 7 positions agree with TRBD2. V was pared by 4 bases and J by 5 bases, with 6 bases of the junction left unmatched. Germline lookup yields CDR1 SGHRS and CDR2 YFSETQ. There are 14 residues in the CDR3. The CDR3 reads CASSELAKNNEQFF. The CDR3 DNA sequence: TGCGCCAGCAGCGAACTAGCGAAAAACAATGAGCAGTTCTTC.

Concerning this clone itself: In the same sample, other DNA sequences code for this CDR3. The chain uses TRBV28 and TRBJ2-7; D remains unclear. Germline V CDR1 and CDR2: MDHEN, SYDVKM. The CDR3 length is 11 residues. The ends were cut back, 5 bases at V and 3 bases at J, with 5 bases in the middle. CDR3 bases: TGTGCCAGCAGTCCACTCTACGAGCAGTACTTC. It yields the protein CASSPLYEQYF.